The sequence of this T cell receptor beta chain was determined in a study of shared clonotypes between healthy human individuals. Study summary: CD8 memory received one plate per donor, CD8 naive two, CD4 memory three and CD4 naive three.

The V gene's germline CDR1 is KGHSH and CDR2 LQKENI. CDR3 length: 13 amino acids. V lost 3 bases and J lost 3, with 9 bases in between. Details on this clone: Its matching antigen is unknown. Distinct nucleotide sequences in the sample also encode this CDR3.

Study results and caveats: Clonotypes that were shared across a few donors made up around 5% of naive CD4 clonotypes. Naive subsets, compared against memory subsets, generally had larger estimated richness values.

The protocol was immunoSEQ multiplex PCR, while the TCRdb copy is restricted to in-frame clones and leaves out a portion. The sample yields millions of clones, about 95% seen once. Sample: naive CD4+ T cells sorted from blood. Subset denoted: CD45RA+ positively selected. This receptor was identified in a man younger than 30 in good health. V gene TRBV18 combines with J gene TRBJ2-7, with D tentatively TRBD2 (5 bases). Here the CDR3 DNA reads TGTGCCAGCTCACCTCTTGGGAGCTACGAGCAGTACTTC. Translated, it gives CASSPLGSYEQYF.